This T cell receptor (beta chain) is from a study of identical twins. After removal of 2 bases from V and 4 bases from J, the junction contained 15 bases not matched to a gene. The length of the CDR3 is 18 residues. Germline assignment: CDR1 SEHNR and CDR2 FQNEAQ (reference sequence). Note on this clonotype: Antigen: not known. A read error may be the cause here, since a much bigger clone is one base away.

TCRdb called the 5' RACE reads again in MiXCR, with one record for every CDR3 protein. Found here are 1.5 million to 2 million distinct CDR3 sequences, under 35% of them singletons; the top ten hold 0.25% to 0.3%. Study findings and constraints: Its conclusions, products of cross-sectional statistical analysis, did not come from following the same donors.

The source is a newborn girl in good health. The V call is TRBV7-9, the J call TRBJ1-2, with TRBD1 identical over 8 bases. Sequencing was carried out using cord blood. Written as DNA, the CDR3 is TGTGCCAGCAGCTTATCTTCCCGGGACAGGAGTTTTATCTATGGCTACACCTTC. Translated, it gives CASSLSSRDRSFIYGYTF.